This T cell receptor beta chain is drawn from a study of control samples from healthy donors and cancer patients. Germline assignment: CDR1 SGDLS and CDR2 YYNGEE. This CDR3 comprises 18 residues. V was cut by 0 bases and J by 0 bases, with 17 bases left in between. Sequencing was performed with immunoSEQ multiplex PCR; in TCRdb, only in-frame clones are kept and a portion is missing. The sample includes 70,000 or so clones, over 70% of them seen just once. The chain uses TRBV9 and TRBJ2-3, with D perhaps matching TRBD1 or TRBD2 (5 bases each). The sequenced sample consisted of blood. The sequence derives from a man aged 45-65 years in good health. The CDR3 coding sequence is TGTGCCAGCAGCGTAGCGGCGACTGAGGGACGGAGCACAGATACGCAGTATTTT. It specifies CASSVAATEGRSTDTQYF.